This T cell receptor (beta chain) is from a study of T cell changes during pregnancy in multiple sclerosis (dated by TCRdb to about 2019). General notes on the study: Changes in the T cell repertoire over the course of pregnancy were examined in this study in women with multiple sclerosis.

On this clone itself: Its binding antigen is unknown. No per-base quality is available; no much larger clone lies one base away. Other DNA sequences in the sample encode the same CDR3.

V and J are trimmed by 4 bases and 3 bases, and the gene matches miss 5 bases of the junction. Inclusive of the bounding cysteine and phenylalanine, the CDR3 is 14 residues long. Only the CDR3 portion is preserved as DNA: 42 bases, with reading frame beginning at the first base. CDR1 and CDR2 (SGDLS, YYNGEE) derive from the germline V gene. The library was prepared using the immunoSEQ multiplex PCR assay. In TCRdb, the immuneACCESS table is reduced to in-frame sequences with V and J assigned. These tables do not hold every clone; where another copy was compared, an unresolved V gene accounts for under half, and the others remain unexplained. Here the sample has roughly 72,000 clones; approximately 88% occur a single time. Jointly, the top ten make up more than 0.8% of the sample.

The sample consisted of peripheral blood, taken in the first trimester of pregnancy. Here the chain combines TRBV9 and TRBJ1-2; 8 bases in the middle match TRBD1. The TCR comes from a female donor in good health, enrolled as a control in a pregnancy study. The CDR3 corresponds to CASSLTGDYYGYTF. At the DNA level, the sequence is TGTGCCAGCAGCTTGACAGGGGATTACTATGGCTACACCTTC. This CDR3, with the reference TRBV9 and TRBJ1-2 proteins standing in past its ends, gives the full variable domain DSGVTQTPKHLITATGQRVTLRCSPRSGDLSVYWYQQSLDQGLQFLIQYYNGEERAKGNILERFSAQQFPDLHSELNLSSLELGDSALYFCASSLTGDYYGYTFGSGTRLTVV.